Sequencing of this T cell receptor (beta chain) was carried out in a study of spatial heterogeneity in lung cancer. Whole-study context: An average of more than ten raw reads was observed per unique TCR and UMI combination.

At least ten counts were recorded for this clonotype. The CDR3 is 17 residues long. The germline V and J ends were trimmed by 2 bases and 1 base, with 17 bases remaining between them. The germline V gene has CDR1 ENHRY and CDR2 SYGVKD. Using its own MiXCR run on the 5' RACE reads, TCRdb lists one record per CDR3 protein. There are roughly 120,000 distinct CDR3 sequences in the sample; 9% to 15% occur only once, and approximately 17% lies in the top ten. Stated time point: blood at routine non-recurrence follow-up after resection. Tumor, nontumor lung or frozen PBMC supplied whole RNA, sequenced without sorting.

The specimen comprised PBMCs, sampled at follow-up. The chain combines TRBV10-3 with TRBJ1-1, with D possibly matching TRBD1 (5 bases). The receptor's source is a male donor with early-stage non-small cell lung cancer. The DNA for the CDR3 is TGTGCCATCAGTGAGACGACACCCCTGAGGGGGAACACTGAAGCTTTCTTT. This gives the protein CAISETTPLRGNTEAFF.